This is a list of T cell receptor beta chains from one sample in a study of control samples from healthy donors and cancer patients. Repertoires were generated with immunoSEQ multiplex PCR, while TCRdb's copy carries only in-frame clones and drops some. Of under 110,000 clones in the sample, roughly 91% were seen once. Sample: blood. All receptors derive from a young man in good health. The CDR3 runs from the conserved cysteine through the conserved F or W. D genes are given only for firm matches. A clone size is listed for some rows: how often the clone was seen (once, few, many), or a class if it is expanded.

j_call: TRBJ1-1; cdr3_length: 13; clone_size: -; d_call: -; v_call: TRBV30; cdr3_aa: CAWSPGPITEAFF; cdr3_nt: TGTGCCTGGAGTCCAGGGCCGATCACTGAAGCTTTCTTT
j_call: TRBJ2-2; cdr3_length: 17; clone_size: once; d_call: TRBD2; v_call: TRBV7-2; cdr3_aa: CASSPEGTSGNTGELFF; cdr3_nt: TGTGCCAGCAGCCCAGAGGGGACTAGCGGGAACACCGGGGAGCTGTTTTTT
j_call: TRBJ1-6; cdr3_length: 14; clone_size: few; d_call: TRBD1; v_call: TRBV25-1; cdr3_aa: CASIRTGVNSPLHF; cdr3_nt: TGTGCCAGCATTCGGACAGGGGTAAATTCACCCCTCCACTTT
j_call: TRBJ2-5; cdr3_length: 14; clone_size: -; d_call: TRBD1; v_call: TRBV7-9; cdr3_aa: CASSRQGRQETQYF; cdr3_nt: TGTGCCAGCAGTCGACAGGGTCGGCAAGAGACCCAGTACTTC
j_call: TRBJ1-2; cdr3_length: 18; clone_size: -; d_call: -; v_call: TRBV2; cdr3_aa: CASSTALMIRGSNYGYTF; cdr3_nt: TGTGCCAGCAGCACTGCCCTTATGATAAGAGGCAGTAACTATGGCTACACCTTC
j_call: TRBJ2-5; cdr3_length: 14; clone_size: -; d_call: -; v_call: TRBV10-3; cdr3_aa: CAISEVGLQETQYF; cdr3_nt: TGTGCCATCAGTGAGGTGGGGCTACAAGAGACCCAGTACTTC
j_call: TRBJ1-6; cdr3_length: 15; clone_size: few; d_call: -; v_call: TRBV2; cdr3_aa: CASSRESSYNSPLHF; cdr3_nt: TGTGCCAGCAGTCGGGAGAGCTCCTATAATTCACCCCTCCACTTT
j_call: TRBJ1-2; cdr3_length: 15; clone_size: -; d_call: -; v_call: TRBV12-5; cdr3_aa: CASGSGQLANYGYTF; cdr3_nt: TGTGCTAGTGGTTCCGGACAGTTAGCTAACTATGGCTACACCTTC
j_call: TRBJ1-2; cdr3_length: 16; clone_size: -; d_call: -; v_call: TRBV7-2; cdr3_aa: CASSKPGRPSFYGYTF; cdr3_nt: TGTGCCAGCAGCAAACCGGGACGCCCTTCGTTCTATGGCTACACCTTC
j_call: TRBJ2-1; cdr3_length: 16; clone_size: once; d_call: TRBD1; v_call: TRBV9; cdr3_aa: CASSPRPGTGANEQFF; cdr3_nt: TGTGCCAGCAGCCCTCGACCGGGGACAGGGGCTAATGAGCAGTTCTTC
j_call: TRBJ2-1; cdr3_length: 13; clone_size: -; d_call: -; v_call: TRBV5-1; cdr3_aa: CASSLGSPTEQFF; cdr3_nt: TGCGCCAGCAGCTTGGGTAGCCCCACTGAGCAGTTCTTC
j_call: TRBJ2-1; cdr3_length: 16; clone_size: -; d_call: TRBD2; v_call: TRBV27; cdr3_aa: CASSFGGGTTYNEQFF; cdr3_nt: TGTGCCAGCAGTTTCGGTGGCGGGACTACCTACAATGAGCAGTTCTTC
j_call: TRBJ1-5; cdr3_length: 18; clone_size: -; d_call: TRBD1; v_call: TRBV12-5; cdr3_aa: CASGFVGQGVGQIQPQHF; cdr3_nt: TGTGCTAGTGGTTTCGTAGGTCAGGGGGTCGGCCAGATTCAGCCCCAGCATTTT
j_call: TRBJ1-5; cdr3_length: 16; clone_size: -; d_call: -; v_call: TRBV7-2; cdr3_aa: CASSPEGSSGSQPQHF; cdr3_nt: TGTGCCAGCAGCCCAGAGGGGTCATCAGGTAGTCAGCCCCAGCATTTT
j_call: TRBJ1-5; cdr3_length: 14; clone_size: -; d_call: -; v_call: TRBV18; cdr3_aa: CASSPTASNQPQHF; cdr3_nt: TGTGCCAGCTCACCTACAGCGAGCAATCAGCCCCAGCATTTT
j_call: TRBJ1-2; cdr3_length: 13; clone_size: -; d_call: -; v_call: TRBV28; cdr3_aa: CASSSPDSYGYTF; cdr3_nt: TGTGCCAGCAGTTCCCCAGACAGCTATGGCTACACCTTC
j_call: TRBJ1-6; cdr3_length: 15; clone_size: -; d_call: -; v_call: TRBV18; cdr3_aa: CASSPGDTYNSPLHF; cdr3_nt: TGTGCCAGCTCACCTGGGGACACCTATAATTCACCCCTCCACTTT
j_call: TRBJ2-1; cdr3_length: 16; clone_size: -; d_call: -; v_call: TRBV24-1; cdr3_aa: CATSDSRGLIHNEQFF; cdr3_nt: TGTGCCACCAGTGATTCGCGGGGACTCATACACAATGAGCAGTTCTTC
j_call: TRBJ2-2; cdr3_length: 14; clone_size: -; d_call: -; v_call: TRBV4-2; cdr3_aa: CASSQERRGGELFF; cdr3_nt: TGTGCCAGCAGCCAAGAAAGGAGGGGTGGGGAGCTGTTTTTT
j_call: TRBJ1-2; cdr3_length: 14; clone_size: -; d_call: TRBD1; v_call: TRBV19; cdr3_aa: CASRPTGVEYGYTF; cdr3_nt: TGTGCCAGTAGACCGACAGGGGTGGAGTATGGCTACACCTTC
j_call: TRBJ1-2; cdr3_length: 14; clone_size: -; d_call: -; v_call: TRBV6-6; cdr3_aa: CASRETGPFYGYTF; cdr3_nt: TGTGCCAGCAGGGAAACAGGGCCGTTCTATGGCTACACCTTC
j_call: TRBJ2-7; cdr3_length: 14; clone_size: -; d_call: TRBD2; v_call: TRBV9; cdr3_aa: CASSPSGNRYEQYF; cdr3_nt: TGTGCCAGCAGCCCAAGCGGGAACAGGTACGAGCAGTACTTC
j_call: TRBJ2-5; cdr3_length: 15; clone_size: -; d_call: TRBD2; v_call: TRBV10-3; cdr3_aa: CAISEAGGVKETQYF; cdr3_nt: TGTGCCATCAGTGAAGCGGGAGGGGTTAAAGAGACCCAGTACTTC
j_call: TRBJ1-1; cdr3_length: 14; clone_size: once; d_call: -; v_call: TRBV4-1; cdr3_aa: CASTRGDMNTEAFF; cdr3_nt: TGCGCCAGCACCCGAGGGGACATGAACACTGAAGCTTTCTTT
j_call: TRBJ1-1; cdr3_length: 18; clone_size: -; d_call: TRBD1; v_call: TRBV7-8; cdr3_aa: CASSLVGQGVTRRTEAFF; cdr3_nt: TGTGCCAGCAGCTTAGTAGGGCAGGGGGTAACTCGGCGCACTGAAGCTTTCTTT
j_call: TRBJ2-6; cdr3_length: 15; clone_size: -; d_call: TRBD1; v_call: TRBV7-2; cdr3_aa: CASSPRTGGANVLTF; cdr3_nt: TGTGCCAGCAGCCCGCGGACAGGGGGGGCCAACGTCCTGACTTTC
j_call: TRBJ1-5; cdr3_length: 14; clone_size: -; d_call: TRBD1; v_call: TRBV19; cdr3_aa: CASSVGQGNQPQHF; cdr3_nt: TGTGCCAGTAGTGTTGGACAGGGCAATCAGCCCCAGCATTTT
j_call: TRBJ2-1; cdr3_length: 16; clone_size: -; d_call: -; v_call: TRBV6-2/TRBV6-3; cdr3_aa: CASIPSRQQGSGEQFF; cdr3_nt: TGTGCCAGCATCCCCTCAAGGCAACAGGGCAGTGGTGAGCAGTTCTTC
j_call: TRBJ2-2; cdr3_length: 14; clone_size: -; d_call: -; v_call: TRBV7-2; cdr3_aa: CASSFAQPTGELFF; cdr3_nt: TGTGCCAGCAGCTTCGCTCAACCTACCGGGGAGCTGTTTTTT
j_call: TRBJ1-4; cdr3_length: 15; clone_size: -; d_call: TRBD1; v_call: TRBV6-5; cdr3_aa: CASRLKGAAGEKLFF; cdr3_nt: TGTGCCAGCAGATTGAAGGGGGCAGCAGGCGAAAAACTGTTTTTT
j_call: TRBJ2-1; cdr3_length: 16; clone_size: few; d_call: -; v_call: TRBV24-1; cdr3_aa: CATSNSGTMGYNEQFF; cdr3_nt: TGTGCCACCAGTAATTCCGGGACCATGGGCTACAATGAGCAGTTCTTC
j_call: TRBJ1-2; cdr3_length: 12; clone_size: -; d_call: -; v_call: TRBV18; cdr3_aa: CASSGLGYGYTF; cdr3_nt: TGTGCCAGTTCGGGACTCGGCTATGGCTACACCTTC
j_call: TRBJ2-1; cdr3_length: 13; clone_size: once; d_call: -; v_call: TRBV28; cdr3_aa: CASSFPGRNEQFF; cdr3_nt: TGTGCCAGCAGTTTCCCAGGGAGGAATGAGCAGTTCTTC
j_call: TRBJ2-3; cdr3_length: 15; clone_size: -; d_call: TRBD1; v_call: TRBV2; cdr3_aa: CASSRTGGSTDTQYF; cdr3_nt: TGTGCCAGCAGCAGAACAGGGGGCAGCACAGATACGCAGTATTTT
j_call: TRBJ1-5; cdr3_length: 18; clone_size: -; d_call: -; v_call: TRBV28; cdr3_aa: CASSPLGQGIVGNQPQHF; cdr3_nt: TGTGCCAGCAGTCCTCTCGGGCAGGGCATTGTGGGCAATCAGCCCCAGCATTTT